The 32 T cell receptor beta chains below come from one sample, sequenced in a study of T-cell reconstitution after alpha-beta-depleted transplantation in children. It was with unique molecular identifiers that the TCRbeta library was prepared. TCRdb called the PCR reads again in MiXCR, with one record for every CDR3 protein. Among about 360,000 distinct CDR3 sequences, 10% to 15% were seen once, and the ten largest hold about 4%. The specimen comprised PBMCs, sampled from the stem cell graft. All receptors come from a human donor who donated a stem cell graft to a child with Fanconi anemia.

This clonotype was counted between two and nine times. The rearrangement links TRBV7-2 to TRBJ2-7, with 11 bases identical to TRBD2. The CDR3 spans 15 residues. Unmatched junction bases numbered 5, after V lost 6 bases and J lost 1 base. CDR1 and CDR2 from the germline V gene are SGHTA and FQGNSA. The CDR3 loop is CASSSGGAGSYEQYF. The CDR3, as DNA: TGTGCCAGCAGTAGCGGGGGGGCCGGATCCTACGAGCAGTACTTC.

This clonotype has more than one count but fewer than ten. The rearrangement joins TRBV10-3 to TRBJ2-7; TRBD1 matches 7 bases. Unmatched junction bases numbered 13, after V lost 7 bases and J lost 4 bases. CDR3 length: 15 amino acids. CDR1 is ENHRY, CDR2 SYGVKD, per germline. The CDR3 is CAINSRQGNEYEQYF. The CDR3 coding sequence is TGTGCCATCAATTCCCGACAGGGCAATGAATACGAGCAGTACTTC.

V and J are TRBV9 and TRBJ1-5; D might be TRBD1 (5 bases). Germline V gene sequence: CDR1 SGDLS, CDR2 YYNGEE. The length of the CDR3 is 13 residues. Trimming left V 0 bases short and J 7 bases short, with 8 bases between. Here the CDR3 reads CASSVDPGQPQHF. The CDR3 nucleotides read TGTGCCAGCAGCGTAGACCCAGGGCAGCCCCAGCATTTT. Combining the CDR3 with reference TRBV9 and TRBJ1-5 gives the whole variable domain DSGVTQTPKHLITATGQRVTLRCSPRSGDLSVYWYQQSLDQGLQFLIQYYNGEERAKGNILERFSAQQFPDLHSELNLSSLELGDSALYFCASSVDPGQPQHFGDGTRLSIL.

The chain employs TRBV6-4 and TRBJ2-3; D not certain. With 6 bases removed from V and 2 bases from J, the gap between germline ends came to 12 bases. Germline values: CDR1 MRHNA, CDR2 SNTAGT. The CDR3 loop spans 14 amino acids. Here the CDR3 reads CASSEREHTDTQYF. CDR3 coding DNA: TGTGCCAGCAGCGAAAGGGAACACACAGATACGCAGTATTTT.

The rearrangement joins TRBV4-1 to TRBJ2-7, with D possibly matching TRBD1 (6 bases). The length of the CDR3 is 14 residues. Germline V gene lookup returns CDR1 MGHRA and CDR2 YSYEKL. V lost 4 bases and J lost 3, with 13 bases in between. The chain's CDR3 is CASSPYRELYEQYF. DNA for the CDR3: TGCGCCAGCAGCCCTTACAGGGAGCTCTACGAGCAGTACTTC.

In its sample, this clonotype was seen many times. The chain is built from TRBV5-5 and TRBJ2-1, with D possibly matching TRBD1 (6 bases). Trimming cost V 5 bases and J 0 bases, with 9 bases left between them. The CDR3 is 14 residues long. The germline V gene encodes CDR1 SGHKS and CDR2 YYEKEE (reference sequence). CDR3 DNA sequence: TGTGCCAGCAGGGGGGCCTCCTCCTACAATGAGCAGTTCTTC. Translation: CASRGASSYNEQFF.

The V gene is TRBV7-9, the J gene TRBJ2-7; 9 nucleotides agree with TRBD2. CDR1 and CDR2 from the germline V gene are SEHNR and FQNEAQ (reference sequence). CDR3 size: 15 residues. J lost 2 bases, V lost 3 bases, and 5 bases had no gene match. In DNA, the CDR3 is TGTGCCAGCAGCTTGGCTAGCGGGGCCCCCTACGAGCAGTACGTC. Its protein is CASSLASGAPYEQYV.

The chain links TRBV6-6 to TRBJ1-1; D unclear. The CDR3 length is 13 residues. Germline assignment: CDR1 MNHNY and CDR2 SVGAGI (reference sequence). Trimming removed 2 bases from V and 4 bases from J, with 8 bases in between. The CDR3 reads CASSYRQLTEAFF. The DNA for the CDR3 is TGTGCCAGCAGTTACCGGCAGCTCACTGAAGCTTTCTTT.

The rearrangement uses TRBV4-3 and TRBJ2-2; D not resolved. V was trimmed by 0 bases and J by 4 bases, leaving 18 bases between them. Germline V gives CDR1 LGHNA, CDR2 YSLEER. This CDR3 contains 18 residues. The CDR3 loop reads CASSQDESRHLSTGELFF. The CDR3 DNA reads TGCGCCAGCAGCCAAGATGAATCCAGGCACTTATCCACCGGGGAGCTGTTTTTT.

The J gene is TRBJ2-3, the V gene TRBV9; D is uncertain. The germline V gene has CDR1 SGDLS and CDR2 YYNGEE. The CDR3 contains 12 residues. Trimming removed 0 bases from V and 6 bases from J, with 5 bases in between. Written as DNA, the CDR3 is TGTGCCAGCAGCGTAGCGGGTGATACGCAGTATTTT. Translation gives CASSVAGDTQYF.

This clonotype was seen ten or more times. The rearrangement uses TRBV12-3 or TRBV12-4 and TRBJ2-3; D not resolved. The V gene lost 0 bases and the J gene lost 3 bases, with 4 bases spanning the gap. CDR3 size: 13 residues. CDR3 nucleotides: TGTGCCAGCAGTTTAGCGGAAACAGATACGCAGTATTTT. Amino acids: CASSLAETDTQYF.

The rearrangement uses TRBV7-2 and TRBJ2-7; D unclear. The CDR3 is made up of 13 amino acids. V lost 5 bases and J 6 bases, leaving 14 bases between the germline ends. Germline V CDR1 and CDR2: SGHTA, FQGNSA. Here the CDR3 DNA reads TGTGCCAGCAGCAAAAGAGGCTGGGGCGAGCAGTACTTC. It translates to CASSKRGWGEQYF.

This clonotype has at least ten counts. The CDR3 sequence is CASSQVTPDRGSGYTF. CDR3 nucleotides: TGTGCCAGCAGCCAAGTTACCCCGGACAGGGGCTCCGGCTACACCTTC. This rearrangement joins TRBV4-2 to TRBJ1-2; 9 bases agree with TRBD1. Germline CDR1 and CDR2: LGHNA and YNFKEQ. The length of the CDR3 is 16 residues. V dropped 1 base and J dropped 8; count of bases not matched to a gene: 11.

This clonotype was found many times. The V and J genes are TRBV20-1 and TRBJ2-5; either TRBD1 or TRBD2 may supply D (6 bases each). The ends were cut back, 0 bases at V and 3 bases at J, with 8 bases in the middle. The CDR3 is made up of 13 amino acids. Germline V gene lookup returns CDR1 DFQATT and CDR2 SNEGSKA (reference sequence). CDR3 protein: CSARDGGKETQYF. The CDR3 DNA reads TGCAGTGCTAGAGACGGGGGCAAAGAGACCCAGTACTTC.

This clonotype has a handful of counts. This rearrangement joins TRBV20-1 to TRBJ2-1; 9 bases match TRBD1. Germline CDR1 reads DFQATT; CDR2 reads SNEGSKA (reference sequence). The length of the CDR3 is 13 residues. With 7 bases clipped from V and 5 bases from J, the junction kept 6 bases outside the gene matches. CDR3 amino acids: CSGLQGAHNEQFF. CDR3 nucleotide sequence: TGCAGTGGTTTACAGGGGGCCCACAATGAGCAGTTCTTC.

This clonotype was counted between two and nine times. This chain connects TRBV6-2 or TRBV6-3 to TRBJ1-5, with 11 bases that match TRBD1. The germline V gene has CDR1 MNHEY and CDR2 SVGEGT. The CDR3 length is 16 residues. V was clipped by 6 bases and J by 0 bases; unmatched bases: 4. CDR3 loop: CASRRTGGYSNQPQHF. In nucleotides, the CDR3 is TGTGCCAGCAGACGGACAGGGGGCTATAGCAATCAGCCCCAGCATTTT.

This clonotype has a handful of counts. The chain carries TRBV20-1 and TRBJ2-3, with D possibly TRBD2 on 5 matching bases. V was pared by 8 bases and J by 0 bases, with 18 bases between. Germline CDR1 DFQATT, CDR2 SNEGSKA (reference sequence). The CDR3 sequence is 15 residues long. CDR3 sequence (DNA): TGCAGTACGACCAGCGGAGATACTAGCACAGATACGCAGTATTTT. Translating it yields CSTTSGDTSTDTQYF.

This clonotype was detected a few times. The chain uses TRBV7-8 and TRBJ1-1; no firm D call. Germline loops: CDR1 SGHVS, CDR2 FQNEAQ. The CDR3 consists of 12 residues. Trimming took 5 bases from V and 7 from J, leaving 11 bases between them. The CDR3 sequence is CASSHTRGEAFF. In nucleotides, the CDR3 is TGTGCCAGCAGCCATACTCGGGGTGAAGCTTTCTTT.

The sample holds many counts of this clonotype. The CDR3 loop reads CASSQVEGITEAFF. Written as DNA, the CDR3 is TGTGCCAGCAGCCAAGTCGAGGGTATCACTGAAGCTTTCTTT. The chain has TRBV3-1 and TRBJ1-1; D remains unclear. The CDR3 runs 14 residues. Trimming shortened V by 1 base and J by 4 bases, and 10 bases separated the two germline ends. CDR1 and CDR2 (germline): LGHDT, YNNKEL (reference sequence).

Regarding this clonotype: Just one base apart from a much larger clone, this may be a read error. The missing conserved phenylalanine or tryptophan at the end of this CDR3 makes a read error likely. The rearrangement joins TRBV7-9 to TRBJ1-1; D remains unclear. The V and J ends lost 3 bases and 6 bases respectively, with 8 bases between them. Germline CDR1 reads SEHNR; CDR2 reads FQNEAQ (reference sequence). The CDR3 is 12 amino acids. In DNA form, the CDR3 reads TGTGCCAGCAGCTTTGGCACGGCTGAAGCTTTCTAT. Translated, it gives CASSFGTAEAFY.

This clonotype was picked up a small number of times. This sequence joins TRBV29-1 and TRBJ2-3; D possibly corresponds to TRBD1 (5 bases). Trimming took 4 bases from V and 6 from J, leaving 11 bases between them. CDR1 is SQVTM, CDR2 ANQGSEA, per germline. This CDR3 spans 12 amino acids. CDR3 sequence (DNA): TGCAGCGTTGGTCAGGGTTCGGATACGCAGTATTTT. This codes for CSVGQGSDTQYF.

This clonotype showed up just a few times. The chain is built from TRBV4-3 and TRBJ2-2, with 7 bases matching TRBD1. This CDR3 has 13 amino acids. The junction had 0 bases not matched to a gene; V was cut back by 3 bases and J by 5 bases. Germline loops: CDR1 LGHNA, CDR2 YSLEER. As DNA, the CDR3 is TGCGCCAGCAGCCAGGGACAGACCGGGGAGCTGTTTTTT. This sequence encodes CASSQGQTGELFF.

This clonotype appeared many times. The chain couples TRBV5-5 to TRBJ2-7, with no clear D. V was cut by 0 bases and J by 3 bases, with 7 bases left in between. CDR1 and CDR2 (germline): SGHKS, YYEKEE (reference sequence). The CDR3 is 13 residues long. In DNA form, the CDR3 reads TGTGCCAGCAGCTTGGGATGGGACTACGAGCAGTACTTC. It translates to CASSLGWDYEQYF.

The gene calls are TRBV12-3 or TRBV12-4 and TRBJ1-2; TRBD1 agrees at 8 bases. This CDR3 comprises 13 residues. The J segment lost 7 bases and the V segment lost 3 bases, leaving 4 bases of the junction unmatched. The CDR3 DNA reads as TGTGCCAGCAGTTTGGACAGGGCGGGTGGCTACACCTTC. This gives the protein CASSLDRAGGYTF.

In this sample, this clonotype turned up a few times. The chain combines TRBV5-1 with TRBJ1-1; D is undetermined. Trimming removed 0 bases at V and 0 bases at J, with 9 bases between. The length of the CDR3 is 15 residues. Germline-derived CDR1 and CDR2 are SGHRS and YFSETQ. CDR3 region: CASSLDVNLNTEAFF. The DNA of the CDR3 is TGCGCCAGCAGCTTGGATGTTAACCTGAACACTGAAGCTTTCTTT.

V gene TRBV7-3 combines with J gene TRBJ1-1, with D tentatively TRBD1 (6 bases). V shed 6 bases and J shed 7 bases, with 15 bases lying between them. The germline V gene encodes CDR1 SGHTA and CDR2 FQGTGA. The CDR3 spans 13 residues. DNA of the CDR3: TGTGCCAGCAGTCCGACAGGAGCCGATGAAGCTTTCTTT. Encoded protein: CASSPTGADEAFF.

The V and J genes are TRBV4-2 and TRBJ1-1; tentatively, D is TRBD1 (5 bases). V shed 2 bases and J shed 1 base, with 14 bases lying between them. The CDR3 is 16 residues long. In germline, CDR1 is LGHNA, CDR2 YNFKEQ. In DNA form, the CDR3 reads TGTGCCAGCAGCCAACAGATGACAGAGGAGAACACTGAAGCTTTCTTT. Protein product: CASSQQMTEENTEAFF.

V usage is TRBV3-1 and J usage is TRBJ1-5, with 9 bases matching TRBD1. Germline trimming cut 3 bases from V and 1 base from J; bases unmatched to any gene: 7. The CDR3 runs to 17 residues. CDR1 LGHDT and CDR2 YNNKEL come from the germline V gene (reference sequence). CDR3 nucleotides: TGTGCCAGCAGCCAGGACAGGGGACGAGGAAGCAATCAGCCCCAGCATTTT. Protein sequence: CASSQDRGRGSNQPQHF.

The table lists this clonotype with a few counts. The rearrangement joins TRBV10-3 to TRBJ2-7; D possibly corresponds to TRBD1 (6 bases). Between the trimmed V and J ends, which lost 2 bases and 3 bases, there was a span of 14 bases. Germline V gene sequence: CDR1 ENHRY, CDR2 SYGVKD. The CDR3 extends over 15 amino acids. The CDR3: CAISEGPADSYEQYV. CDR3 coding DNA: TGTGCCATCAGTGAGGGCCCTGCGGACAGCTACGAGCAGTACGTC.

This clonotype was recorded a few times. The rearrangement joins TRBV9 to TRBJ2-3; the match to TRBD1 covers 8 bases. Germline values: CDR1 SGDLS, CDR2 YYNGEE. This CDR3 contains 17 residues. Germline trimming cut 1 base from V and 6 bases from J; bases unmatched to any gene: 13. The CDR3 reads CASSVTAGGAPTDTQYF. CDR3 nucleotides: TGTGCCAGCAGCGTAACCGCAGGGGGCGCCCCCACTGATACGCAGTATTTT.

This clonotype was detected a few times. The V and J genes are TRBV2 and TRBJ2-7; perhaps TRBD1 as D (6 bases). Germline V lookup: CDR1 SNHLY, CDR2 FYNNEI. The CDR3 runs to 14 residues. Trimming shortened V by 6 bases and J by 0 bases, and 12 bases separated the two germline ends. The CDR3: CASRVTGSSYEQYF. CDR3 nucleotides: TGTGCCAGCAGAGTTACAGGGAGCTCCTACGAGCAGTACTTC. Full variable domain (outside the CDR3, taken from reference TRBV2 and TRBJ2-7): EPEVTQTPSHQVTQMGQEVILRCVPISNHLYFYWYRQILGQKVEFLVSFYNNEISEKSEIFDDQFSVERPDGSNFTLKIRSTKLEDSAMYFCASRVTGSSYEQYFGPGTRLTVT.

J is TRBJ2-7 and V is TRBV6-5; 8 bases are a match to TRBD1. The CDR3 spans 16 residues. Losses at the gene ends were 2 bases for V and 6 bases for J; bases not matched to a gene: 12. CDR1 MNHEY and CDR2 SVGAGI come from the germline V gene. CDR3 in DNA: TGTGCCAGCAGTTACGGAAGGGCGACAGGGGCACGCGAGCAGTACTTC. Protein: CASSYGRATGAREQYF.